Detailed here is one T cell receptor beta chain. Antigen specificity is unknown. Treatment indicated: skin biopsy from PPD injection site in Mantoux-positive individual. A UMI-containing oligonucleotide was joined by 3' ligation to the TCR cDNA template. Individuals with a positive Mantoux test gave biopsies from PPD-injected skin. Reverse transcription used DNase-treated unsorted total RNA, aiming for roughly 1 to 1000 ng. The data stem from a study of naive and memory T cell subsets. The study, taken as a whole, reports: Tuberculin site TCR excess was interpreted as type IV hypersensitivity infiltration.

Four PCR rounds used nested alpha and beta constant region primers plus the SP2 primer. TCRdb re-analysed the UMI-ligation and nested PCR reads in MiXCR, keeping a single row per CDR3 protein. The table includes about 30,000 distinct CDR3 sequences, less than 8.5% detected once. This receptor was taken from an adult in good health. Sequences were derived from skin, sampled from a tuberculin skin test site.

As DNA, the CDR3 is TGTGCCAGCAGCTTAGATCCAGTCCCAGAATCAAACACTGAAGCTTTCTTT. The encoded protein is CASSLDPVPESNTEAFF. The gene calls are TRBV7-8 and TRBJ1-1; D remains unclear. The germline gives CDR1 SGHVS, CDR2 FQNEAQ. Trimming took 1 base from V and 2 from J, leaving 17 bases between them. This CDR3 has 17 residues.